This TCR beta chain originates from a study of regulatory T cells in long-lasting Graves disease. Building the TCR beta libraries relied on iRepertoire HTBI primers, and CDR3 regions underwent Arm-PCR. TCRdb itself ran the multiplex PCR reads through MiXCR, one entry per CDR3 protein. The data contain around 400,000 distinct CDR3 sequences, about 21% of them singletons. Time point: persistent/refractory GD, antithyroid drugs over 5 years with positive TRAb. With RNA extracted from PBMCs as input, the TCR library was made. Graves' disease diagnoses followed American Thyroid Association guidelines. This clonotype has ten or more counts. V trimming: 5 bases; J trimming: 4 bases; junction bases outside the gene matches: 3. In germline, CDR1 is DFQATT, CDR2 SNEGSKA (reference sequence). The CDR3 extends over 12 amino acids.

This TCR was recovered from a female donor with Graves disease. This specimen was peripheral blood mononuclear cells (PBMCs), taken when the disease was refractory, from a patient treated with antithyroid drugs. The J gene is TRBJ2-5, the V gene TRBV20-1, with 8 bases aligning to TRBD2. The CDR3 loop is CSAAGLGETQYF. The CDR3 coding sequence is TGCAGTGCTGCGGGACTAGGAGAGACCCAGTACTTC.